This record covers a single T cell receptor (beta chain). No antigen is known for it. This record belongs to a study of T cells in localized non-small cell lung cancer. The study's findings and limits: Because only a single region of the tumor was sequenced, heterogeneity remains possible. Overall survival was longer when the density of T cells in the blood was higher.

Clones were read by immunoSEQ multiplex PCR, and TCRdb kept only the in-frame ones, dropping some. The sample carries roughly 35,000 clones, around 93% recorded once. This CDR3 has 16 residues. Germline CDR1 and CDR2: SEHNR and FQNEAQ (reference sequence). Losses at the gene ends were 0 bases for V and 0 bases for J; bases not matched to a gene: 1. The chain has TRBV7-9 and TRBJ2-3, with TRBD2 identical over 9 bases. The sequence was collected from a female donor of 60 years or more with stage II lung adenocarcinoma. Sequenced material: peripheral blood mononuclear cells, taken before any cancer treatment. CDR3 amino acids: CASSLALAGSTDTQYF. DNA of the CDR3: TGTGCCAGCAGCTTAGCACTAGCGGGTAGCACAGATACGCAGTATTTT.